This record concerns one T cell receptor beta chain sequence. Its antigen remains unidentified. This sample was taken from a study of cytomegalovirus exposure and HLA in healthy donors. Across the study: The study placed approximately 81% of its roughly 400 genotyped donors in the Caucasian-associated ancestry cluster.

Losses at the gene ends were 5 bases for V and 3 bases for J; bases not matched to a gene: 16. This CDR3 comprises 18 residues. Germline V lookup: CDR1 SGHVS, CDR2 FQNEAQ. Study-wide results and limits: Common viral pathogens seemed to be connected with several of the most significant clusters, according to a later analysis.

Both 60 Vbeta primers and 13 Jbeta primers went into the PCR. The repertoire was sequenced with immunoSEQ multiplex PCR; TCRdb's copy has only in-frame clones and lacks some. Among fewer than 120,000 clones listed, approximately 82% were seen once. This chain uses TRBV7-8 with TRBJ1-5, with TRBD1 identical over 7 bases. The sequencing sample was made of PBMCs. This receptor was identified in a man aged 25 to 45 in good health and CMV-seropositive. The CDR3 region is CASSAKTGTAHSNQPQHF. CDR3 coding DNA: TGTGCCAGCAGCGCAAAGACCGGGACAGCCCACTCCAATCAGCCCCAGCATTTT.